This TCR beta chain was documented in a study of memory CD4+ T cells and cytomegalovirus serostatus. The repertoire was sequenced with immunoSEQ multiplex PCR; TCRdb's copy has only in-frame clones and lacks some. Here the sample spans 50,000 to 75,000 clones, 80% to 85% being singletons. The sort gate was single viable CD3+CD4+CD8-CD45RO+ cells for memory CD4+ T cells. The sequence came from an adult in good health and CMV-seronegative. The sample was memory CD4+ T cells from blood.

The CDR3, as DNA: TGTGCCAGCAGACCACTAGCGGGAGGCGCCAATGAGCAGTTCTTC. Protein: CASRPLAGGANEQFF. This chain connects TRBV28 to TRBJ2-1; TRBD2 aligns across 12 bases. The V and J ends lost 6 bases and 6 bases, in that order; junction bases with no gene match: 6. The CDR3 length is 15 residues. Germline-derived CDR1 and CDR2 are MDHEN and SYDVKM.